The clone carrying this TCR beta chain was observed a single time. The entry originates in a study of OX40 agonist ivuxolimab in advanced cancers. Study at large: Prior checkpoint blockade (anti-PD-1, anti-PD-L1 or anti-CTLA-4) was permitted; around 39% had it.

Enrollment shut out patients with autoimmune disease history or systemic immunosuppression. Patients had blood sampled at baseline and again on cycle 4 day 1 and cycle 7 day 1. The assay was immunoSEQ multiplex PCR, and TCRdb's table has in-frame clones only and misses some. This table holds about 47,000 clones, approximately 86% found once. V was cut by 5 bases and J by 4 bases, with 19 bases left in between. The CDR3 loop spans 15 amino acids. In germline, CDR1 is SGDLS, CDR2 YYNGEE. J is TRBJ2-7 and V is TRBV9; D could derive from TRBD1 or TRBD2 (5 bases each). The sample in question was CD4+ or CD8+ T cells sorted from blood, obtained in a trial of the OX40 agonist ivuxolimab. This receptor was taken from an adult with an advanced solid tumor such as melanoma, head and neck, liver or kidney cancer. This chain's CDR3 is CASSYGADSTYEQYF. Here the CDR3 DNA reads TGTGCCAGCAGTTACGGGGCCGATTCCACGTACGAGCAGTACTTC.